This TCR beta chain was sequenced for a study of tumor and adjacent non-tumor tissue in lung cancer. Whole-study context: Histology: about a dozen adenocarcinoma, a couple of squamous cell carcinoma, 1 small cell lung cancer. Patients were aged roughly 31 to 76, 10 men and roughly 5 women, stage I to III. Broader study findings: Normal lung showed higher cumulative top 100 clone frequency than tumor.

TCRbeta libraries were built with three rounds of nested PCR, modified from ARM-PCR. One entry per CDR3 protein results from TCRdb running MiXCR on the multiplex PCR reads. The sample has some 200,000 distinct CDR3 sequences, less than 80% seen once. With respect to this clonotype: As yet, its antigen is unknown.

RNA was extracted from bulk tissue without any cell sorting. Between August and November 2014, newly diagnosed, chemotherapy-naive lung cancer patients underwent thoracic surgery in China. This receptor was obtained from a man between 60 and 75 years old with non-small cell lung cancer. What was sequenced was lung tumor tissue.

The CDR3 DNA follows: TGTGCCAGCAGCCAGGATCCAGGTTACGAGCAGTACTTC. Protein product: CASSQDPGYEQYF. The chain uses TRBV11-2 and TRBJ2-7; D is undetermined. Trimming shortened V by 5 bases and J by 4 bases, and 12 bases separated the two germline ends. The germline V gene encodes CDR1 SGHAT and CDR2 FQNNGV. The CDR3 is 13 amino acids.